One and the same sample provided the 29 T cell receptor beta chains below, sequenced in a study of response to subunit inactivated influenza vaccine. TCRdb used MiXCR to reprocess the RT-PCR reads, holding one entry per CDR3 protein. The sample holds some 500,000 distinct CDR3 sequences; roughly 13% are singletons and the top ten take over 10%. The material was PBMCs from blood, obtained roughly 6 weeks after vaccination. All receptors come from a man aged 50-60 years who received an inactivated influenza vaccine.

This rearrangement joins TRBV6-2 or TRBV6-3 to TRBJ2-1; 9 bases match TRBD1. Germline loops: CDR1 MNHEY, CDR2 SVGEGT. The CDR3 sequence is 16 residues long. Trimming at V came to 2 bases and at J to 5 bases, leaving 7 bases not matched to a gene. The CDR3 nucleotides read TGTGCCAGCAGTTACGATCCGGGACAGGGAGACAATGAGCAGTTCTTC. It specifies CASSYDPGQGDNEQFF.

The CDR3 reads CASRSSLTYNEQFF. In nucleotides, the CDR3 is TGTGCCAGCAGGTCCAGTCTTACCTACAATGAGCAGTTCTTC. This rearrangement joins TRBV12-3 or TRBV12-4 to TRBJ2-1, with D unresolved. The V and J ends lost 6 bases and 2 bases respectively, with 11 bases between them. This CDR3 is 14 amino acids long.

The J gene is TRBJ2-3, the V gene TRBV3-1; D gene ambiguous. From germline, CDR1 is LGHDT and CDR2 YNNKEL (reference sequence). The CDR3 is 14 amino acids. Trimming stripped 0 bases from V and 3 bases from J, with 7 bases between. CDR3 DNA: TGTGCCAGCAGCCAAGAACCCCAGACAGATACGCAGTATTTT. Protein product: CASSQEPQTDTQYF.

This clonotype was detected many times. The rearrangement links TRBV20-1 to TRBJ2-2, with D perhaps TRBD2 (6 bases). CDR1 is DFQATT, CDR2 SNEGSKA, per germline (reference sequence). V was pared by 3 bases and J by 2 bases, with 13 bases between. The CDR3 covers 15 residues. The CDR3 DNA is TGCAGTGCTAGTCGCGGAGGGCTTAACACCGGGGAGCTGTTTTTT. Protein: CSASRGGLNTGELFF.

This clonotype was seen only a few times. V and J are TRBV2 and TRBJ1-2, with D possibly matching TRBD1 (5 bases). The V gene's germline CDR1 is SNHLY and CDR2 FYNNEI. The length of the CDR3 is 14 residues. V shed 1 base and J shed 5 bases, with 11 bases lying between them. CDR3 sequence: CASSEGTGRYGYTF. CDR3 DNA sequence: TGTGCCAGCAGTGAAGGAACAGGACGGTATGGCTACACCTTC.

This clonotype has more than one count but fewer than ten. The CDR3 protein is CASSIDATGLSRANVLTF. For the CDR3, the DNA is TGTGCCAGTAGTATAGACGCGACAGGGTTGTCGAGGGCCAACGTCCTGACTTTC. This sequence joins TRBV19 and TRBJ2-6, with 7 bases identical to TRBD1. Losses at the gene ends were 0 bases for V and 5 bases for J; bases not matched to a gene: 10. Germline values: CDR1 LNHDA, CDR2 SQIVND (reference sequence). The CDR3 contains 18 residues. Using reference TRBV19 and TRBJ2-6 for the parts outside the CDR3, the full variable domain is DGGITQSPKYLFRKEGQNVTLSCEQNLNHDAMYWYRQDPGQGLRLIYYSQIVNDFQKGDIAEGYSVSREKKESFPLTVTSAQKNPTAFYLCASSIDATGLSRANVLTFGAGSRLTVL.

The J gene is TRBJ2-1, the V gene TRBV9; D is undetermined. CDR1 is SGDLS and CDR2 is YYNGEE in the germline V gene. V lost 0 bases to trimming and J lost 0 bases, with 10 bases between them. The CDR3 loop spans 16 amino acids. CDR3 DNA: TGTGCCAGCAGCGTAGGGGGTTCGGCCTCCTACAATGAGCAGTTCTTC. It specifies CASSVGGSASYNEQFF.

This chain uses TRBV11-2 with TRBJ2-5; the D gene is possibly TRBD1 (5 bases). The CDR3 covers 17 residues. CDR1 and CDR2 (germline): SGHAT, FQNNGV. V was pared by 1 base and J by 2 bases, with 17 bases between. CDR3 nucleotide sequence: TGTGCCAGCAGCTTAGGAAGAGGCAACAGGATTCAAGAGACCCAGTACTTC. Its translation is CASSLGRGNRIQETQYF. Full variable domain (outside the CDR3, taken from reference TRBV11-2 and TRBJ2-5): EAGVAQSPRYKIIEKRQSVAFWCNPISGHATLYWYQQILGQGPKLLIQFQNNGVVDDSQLPKDRFSAERLKGVDSTLKIQPAKLEDSAVYLCASSLGRGNRIQETQYFGPGTRLLVL.

The genes are TRBV7-8 and TRBJ2-1, with 10 positions matching TRBD2. Germline V gives CDR1 SGHVS, CDR2 FQNEAQ. The V gene end was trimmed by 1 base and the J gene end by 0 bases; junction bases not matched to a gene: 12. The CDR3 spans 20 residues. CDR3 in amino acids: CASSLVGLAWTYNSYNEQFF. CDR3 coding DNA: TGTGCCAGCAGCTTAGTGGGACTAGCGTGGACGTATAACTCCTACAATGAGCAGTTCTTC.

This sequence joins TRBV7-2 and TRBJ2-3; D may correspond to TRBD1 or TRBD2 (6 bases each). The germline V and J ends were trimmed by 5 bases and 2 bases, with 14 bases remaining between them. There are 15 residues in the CDR3. CDR1 is SGHTA, CDR2 FQGNSA, per germline. This CDR3 reads CASSPQGTFTDTQYF. The CDR3 DNA reads TGTGCCAGCAGCCCCCAGGGGACTTTCACAGATACGCAGTATTTT.

The chain carries TRBV3-1 and TRBJ2-3; possibly TRBD1 or TRBD2 for D (7 bases each). V gave up 5 bases and J gave up 4 bases, with 16 bases separating them. CDR1 LGHDT and CDR2 YNNKEL come from the germline V gene (reference sequence). This CDR3 has 15 residues. The CDR3: CASSAGGGRSDTQYF. In DNA form, the CDR3 reads TGTGCCAGCAGCGCAGGGGGGGGCCGATCAGATACGCAGTATTTT.

This clonotype was counted a few times. The chain uses TRBV24-1 and TRBJ2-2; tentatively, D is TRBD1 (5 bases). This CDR3 comprises 17 residues. The germline V gene has CDR1 KGHDR and CDR2 SFDVKD. The V end was cut by 8 bases, the J end by 4 bases, with 22 bases between. Written as DNA, the CDR3 is TGTGCCACCACATCCTCGAAGGGGATCAACCCCACCGGGGAGCTGTTTTTT. Encoded protein: CATTSSKGINPTGELFF.

This chain joins TRBV7-2 and TRBJ1-1; TRBD1 matches 7 bases. CDR1 SGHTA and CDR2 FQGNSA come from the germline V gene. V gave up 0 bases and J gave up 9 bases; unmatched junction bases: 13. This CDR3 has 16 amino acids. For the CDR3, the DNA is TGTGCCAGCAGCTTAGCGCCTGATGGACAGGCCGGAAAAGCTTTCTTT. Amino acid sequence: CASSLAPDGQAGKAFF.

The chain uses TRBV11-2 and TRBJ1-3; 8 bases are a match to TRBD1. In germline, CDR1 is SGHAT, CDR2 FQNNGV. J lost 4 bases, V lost 5 bases, and 7 bases had no gene match. The CDR3 totals 15 residues. The CDR3 sequence is CASSPIRGRGNTIYF. In DNA form, the CDR3 reads TGTGCCAGCAGCCCGATCAGGGGGCGAGGAAACACCATATATTTT.

Many counts were recorded for this clonotype. This chain connects TRBV3-1 to TRBJ1-2, with 7 bases aligning to TRBD1. Per germline, CDR1 LGHDT and CDR2 YNNKEL (reference sequence). The CDR3 covers 13 residues. Trimming took 6 bases from V and 7 from J; bases not matched to a gene: 8. This CDR3 reads CASSRRDSAGYTF. In nucleotides, the CDR3 is TGTGCCAGCAGTCGCCGGGACAGTGCTGGCTACACCTTC.

J is TRBJ1-1 and V is TRBV3-1; the D is unclear. The V end was cut by 0 bases, the J end by 5 bases, with 10 bases between. Germline V gene data show CDR1 as LGHDT and CDR2 as YNNKEL (reference sequence). There are 14 residues in the CDR3. The CDR3 region has the DNA TGTGCCAGCAGCCAAGATCAAGGAGTGACTGAAGCTTTCTTT. Translation gives CASSQDQGVTEAFF. Full variable domain (missing parts from reference TRBV3-1 and TRBJ1-1): DTAVSQTPKYLVTQMGNDKSIKCEQNLGHDTMYWYKQDSKKFLKIMFSYNNKELIINETVPNRFSPKSPDKAHLNLHINSLELGDSAVYFCASSQDQGVTEAFFGQGTRLTVV.

This clonotype was seen at least ten times. The chain is built from TRBV4-2 and TRBJ2-7; no clear D. The CDR3 loop spans 13 amino acids. V was trimmed by 0 bases and J by 2 bases, leaving 5 bases between them. Germline V lookup: CDR1 LGHNA, CDR2 YNFKEQ. As DNA, the CDR3 is TGTGCCAGCAGCCAAGACGGAACCTACGAGCAGTACTTC. It is translated as CASSQDGTYEQYF.

This clonotype has a count of ten or more. The rearrangement links TRBV10-3 to TRBJ1-2, with TRBD1 as a possible D gene (5 bases). From germline, CDR1 is ENHRY and CDR2 SYGVKD. The CDR3 runs 14 residues. Trimming took off 3 bases at V and 4 bases at J, with 12 bases between the two ends. The CDR3 DNA reads TGTGCCATCAGTGACCAGGCAGGGCCCTATGGCTACACCTTC. This codes for CAISDQAGPYGYTF.

This clonotype was seen a few times. J is TRBJ2-5 and V is TRBV7-9, with D perhaps matching TRBD1 (6 bases). CDR1 is SEHNR and CDR2 is FQNEAQ in the germline V gene (reference sequence). Trimming took 5 bases from V and 7 from J, leaving 17 bases between them. The CDR3 is 14 amino acids. The CDR3 sequence: CASSPNGQPTTQYF. For the CDR3, the DNA is TGTGCCAGCAGCCCTAACGGACAGCCGACGACCCAGTACTTC.

This clonotype was counted a few times. In nucleotides, the CDR3 is TGTGCCAGCAGCCAAAACCTGGACGGCTACGAGCAGTACTTC. Protein: CASSQNLDGYEQYF. The chain employs TRBV4-2 and TRBJ2-7; D call uncertain. CDR1 is LGHNA and CDR2 is YNFKEQ in the germline V gene. Trimming pared 2 bases from V and 3 bases from J, leaving 11 bases between. The CDR3 covers 14 residues.

This clonotype was observed many times. The chain joins TRBV6-2 or TRBV6-3 to TRBJ2-7; no clear D gene. Germline lookup yields CDR1 MNHEY and CDR2 SVGEGT. CDR3 length: 15 amino acids. V was cut by 4 bases and J by 2 bases, with 15 bases left in between. For the CDR3, the DNA is TGTGCCAGCAGTTTCACGGACCAAGGCGCCTACGAGCAGTACTTC. Amino acid sequence: CASSFTDQGAYEQYF.

This clonotype was picked up many times. This chain joins TRBV12-3 or TRBV12-4 and TRBJ1-6, with D unresolved. CDR3 length: 13 residues. Trimming left V 1 base short and J 10 bases short, with 8 bases between. CDR3 bases: TGTGCCAGCAGTTTAGACTTGGGCTCACCCCTCCACTTT. Amino acids: CASSLDLGSPLHF.

This clonotype was detected many times. V and J are TRBV7-3 and TRBJ2-1, with 11 bases matching TRBD2. Per the germline V gene, CDR1 is SGHTA and CDR2 is FQGTGA. J lost 9 bases, V lost 6 bases, and 7 bases had no gene match. CDR3 length: 14 residues. For the CDR3, the DNA is TGTGCCAGCAGTATAGCGGGAGGGCCCTCTGAGCAGTTCTTC. It specifies CASSIAGGPSEQFF.

This clonotype appeared many times. The chain links TRBV27 to TRBJ2-1; TRBD1 or TRBD2 may be the D gene (5 bases each). V lost 10 bases and J 12 bases, leaving 25 bases between the germline ends. Looked up from germline, CDR1 is MNHEY and CDR2 is SMNVEV (reference sequence). CDR3 length: 14 residues. The CDR3 here is CATSPGFAPGRQFF. As DNA, the CDR3 is TGTGCCACTTCACCAGGTTTCGCCCCAGGGAGGCAGTTCTTC.

This clonotype turned up a few times. The V call is TRBV10-3, the J call TRBJ1-1; no clear D. The germline CDR1 and CDR2 sequences are ENHRY and SYGVKD. Trimming left V 3 bases short and J 1 base short, with 15 bases between. The CDR3 is 16 residues long. For the CDR3, the DNA is TGTGCCATCAGTGATGAGGGAGGGAGGCAGAACACTGAAGCTTTCTTT. Translating it yields CAISDEGGRQNTEAFF.

The chain couples TRBV20-1 to TRBJ2-4, with 8 nucleotides matching TRBD1. The V segment lost 3 bases and the J segment 6 bases; nucleotides outside the gene matches: 4. CDR3 size: 13 residues. Germline values: CDR1 DFQATT, CDR2 SNEGSKA (reference sequence). The CDR3 region is CSASRTGPNIQYF. CDR3 in DNA: TGCAGTGCTAGTCGGACAGGGCCAAACATTCAGTACTTC.

This clonotype appeared a few times. The V gene is TRBV6-5, the J gene TRBJ1-1; D call uncertain. Germline V gives CDR1 MNHEY, CDR2 SVGAGI. V shed 9 bases and J shed 4 bases, with 18 bases lying between them. The CDR3 totals 14 residues. This CDR3 reads CARSTPYNGTEAFF. As DNA, the CDR3 is TGTGCCAGGAGTACTCCTTATAACGGCACTGAAGCTTTCTTT.

The table lists this clonotype with a few counts. V and J are TRBV4-3 and TRBJ1-2; the D is unclear. The CDR3 totals 17 residues. The V and J ends lost 4 bases and 5 bases respectively, with 23 bases between them. From germline, CDR1 is LGHNA and CDR2 YSLEER. CDR3 amino acids: CASSLSLIGQDPYGYTF. CDR3 in DNA: TGCGCCAGCAGCCTCAGTTTAATAGGGCAAGATCCTTATGGCTACACCTTC.

The rearrangement links TRBV15 to TRBJ2-5; unclear D gene. Trimming cost V 1 base and J 1 base, with 1 base left between them. Germline-derived CDR1 and CDR2 are LNHNV and YYDKDF (reference sequence). This CDR3 contains 12 residues. The CDR3 spells CATSRVQETQYF. For the CDR3, the DNA is TGTGCCACCAGCAGAGTCCAAGAGACCCAGTACTTC.